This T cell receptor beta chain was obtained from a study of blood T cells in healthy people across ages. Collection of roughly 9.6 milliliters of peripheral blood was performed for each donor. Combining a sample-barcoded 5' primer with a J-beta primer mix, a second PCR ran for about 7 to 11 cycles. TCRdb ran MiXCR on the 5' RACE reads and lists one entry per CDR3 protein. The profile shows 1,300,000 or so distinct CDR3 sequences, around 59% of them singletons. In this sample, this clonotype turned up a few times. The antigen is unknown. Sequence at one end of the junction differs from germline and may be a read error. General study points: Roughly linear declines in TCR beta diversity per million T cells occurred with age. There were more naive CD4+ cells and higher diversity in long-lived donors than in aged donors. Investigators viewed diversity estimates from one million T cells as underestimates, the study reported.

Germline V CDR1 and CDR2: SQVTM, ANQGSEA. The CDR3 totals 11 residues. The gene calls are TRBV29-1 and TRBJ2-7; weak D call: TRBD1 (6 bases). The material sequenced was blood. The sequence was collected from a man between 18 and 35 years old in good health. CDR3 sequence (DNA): TGCAGCGTTGAACAGGGGTACGGGCAGTACTTC. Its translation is CSVEQGYGQYF.